Below are 7 T cell receptor beta chains sequenced from a single sample in a study of beta chain features in type 1 diabetes (dated by TCRdb to about 2018). The method behind the library was the immunoSEQ multiplex PCR assay. The entire isolated RNA was reverse transcribed using the High Capacity cDNA Reverse Transcription Kit, and thus expressed TCRB transcripts were sequenced. The table was pulled from immuneACCESS by TCRdb, which kept in-frame rearrangements only. Such tables lose some clones; where checked, under half of the loss comes from unresolved V genes, and the rest has no known cause. The sample profile shows roughly 150,000 clones; over 8.5% of them were found once. Roughly 2% of the sample lies in the top ten. Sequencing input: central memory CD4+ T cells from blood. The receptors here all came from a man younger than 30 in good health.

V and J are TRBV27 and TRBJ2-3; maybe TRBD1 (5 bases). Germline CDR1 reads MNHEY; CDR2 reads SMNVEV (reference sequence). V was clipped by 8 bases and J by 2 bases, with 11 bases between them. The CDR3 length is 13 residues. The CDR3 nucleotides read TGTGCCAGCGGTGGGGCCAACACAGATACGCAGTATTTT. It encodes CASGGANTDTQYF.

This clone has only a few counts. A much larger clone differs by one base, so this may be a read error. The V gene is TRBV7-2, the J gene TRBJ2-6; no firm D call. CDR3 length: 15 residues. The V end was cut by 1 base, the J end by 0 bases, with 4 bases between. Germline lookup yields CDR1 SGHTA and CDR2 FQGNSA. CDR3 residues: CASSLGGSGANVLTF. CDR3 DNA: TGTGCCAGCAGCTTAGGAGGCTCTGGGGCCAACGTCCTGACTTTC.

This chain joins TRBV7-9 and TRBJ1-1, with D possibly matching TRBD1 (5 bases). CDR1 and CDR2 (germline): SEHNR, FQNEAQ (reference sequence). This CDR3 region has 14 residues. The V gene lost 6 bases and the J gene lost 1 base, with 12 bases spanning the gap. CDR3 region: CASSRAGENTEAFF. The CDR3 DNA follows: TGTGCCAGCAGTCGCGCGGGGGAGAACACTGAAGCTTTCTTT.

This clone was recorded a few times. The chain links TRBV19 to TRBJ2-5; D not resolved. The ends were cut back, 2 bases at V and 1 base at J, with 5 bases in the middle. Germline values: CDR1 LNHDA, CDR2 SQIVND (reference sequence). The CDR3 consists of 13 residues. This CDR3 reads CASSIQIQETQYF. In nucleotides, the CDR3 is TGTGCCAGTAGTATACAGATCCAAGAGACCCAGTACTTC.

Only a few counts were recorded for this clone. The gene calls are TRBV4-3 and TRBJ2-7; D gene unclear. The CDR3 sequence is 16 residues long. Trimming left V 1 base short and J 1 base short, with 14 bases between. Germline values: CDR1 LGHNA, CDR2 YSLEER. In nucleotides, the CDR3 is TGCGCCAGCAGCCAAGGGTCTTTCTCGCTTTCCTACGAGCAGTACTTC. Its protein is CASSQGSFSLSYEQYF.

The genes are TRBV25-1 and TRBJ1-2, with TRBD1 as a possible D gene (6 bases). Germline V gene lookup returns CDR1 MGHDK and CDR2 SYGVNS. V gave up 3 bases and J gave up 4 bases, with 12 bases separating them. The CDR3 sequence is 14 residues long. The CDR3 region is CASSDRGPTYGYTF. In DNA form, the CDR3 reads TGTGCCAGCAGTGACAGGGGACCCACCTATGGCTACACCTTC.

This clone was counted ten times or more. The gene calls are TRBV7-2 and TRBJ2-7, with D possibly called TRBD1 or TRBD2 (5 bases each). Trimming removed 3 bases at V and 6 bases at J, with 12 bases between. This CDR3 is 13 amino acids long. Germline CDR1 reads SGHTA; CDR2 reads FQGNSA. CDR3 protein: CASSFQGDREQYF. The CDR3 DNA follows: TGTGCCAGCAGCTTTCAGGGAGATCGCGAGCAGTACTTC.